The next 26 T cell receptor beta chains were all read from a single sample in a study of T cells after yellow fever vaccination. TCRdb called the 5' RACE reads again in MiXCR, with one record for every CDR3 protein. The sample includes hundreds of thousands of distinct CDR3 sequences, approximately 13% seen only once; the top ten take 11% to 15%. The input for sequencing was PBMCs, taken on the day of the yellow fever booster vaccination. The receptors were gathered from a man aged 25-40 years who received the YFV17D yellow fever vaccine.

CDR3 bases: TGTGCCAGCTCACCGGAGGTTATCGGGTCGAGGGAGCTGTTTTTT. Translating it yields CASSPEVIGSRELFF. The chain combines TRBV18 with TRBJ2-2, with a tentative D call TRBD2 (5 bases). The CDR3 contains 15 residues. Germline loops: CDR1 KGHSH, CDR2 LQKENI. Trimming stripped 3 bases from V and 9 bases from J, with 17 bases between.

This clonotype was found a few times. The V and J genes are TRBV9 and TRBJ2-5, with D uncertain. The V end lost 4 bases, the J end lost 5 bases, and 9 bases lay between the germline ends. The germline V gene has CDR1 SGDLS and CDR2 YYNGEE. The length of the CDR3 is 12 residues. The CDR3 reads CASSQTMETQYF. The CDR3 coding sequence is TGTGCCAGCAGCCAAACGATGGAGACCCAGTACTTC.

This clonotype was counted between two and nine times. The chain combines TRBV11-2 with TRBJ2-3; 11 bases line up with TRBD2. Trimming took 2 bases from V and 0 from J; bases not matched to a gene: 10. Germline V CDR1 and CDR2: SGHAT, FQNNGV. CDR3 length: 19 amino acids. CDR3: CASSLTSGSIGASTDTQYF. As DNA, the CDR3 is TGTGCCAGCAGCTTAACTAGCGGGAGTATCGGGGCTAGCACAGATACGCAGTATTTT.

The chain recombines TRBV10-3 with TRBJ2-5; TRBD1 agrees at 12 bases. The V gene's germline CDR1 is ENHRY and CDR2 SYGVKD. This CDR3 is 17 amino acids long. Unmatched junction bases numbered 10, after V lost 5 bases and J lost 3 bases. The CDR3 protein is CAISPRDRGLGEETQYF. Written as DNA, the CDR3 is TGTGCCATCAGTCCCCGGGACAGGGGGCTTGGGGAAGAGACCCAGTACTTC.

CDR3 residues: CASSTARISYEQYF. Here the CDR3 DNA reads TGTGCCAGCAGCACGGCCCGGATCTCCTACGAGCAGTACTTC. The chain carries TRBV5-5 and TRBJ2-7; the D is unclear. Germline loops: CDR1 SGHKS, CDR2 YYEKEE (reference sequence). This CDR3 region has 14 residues. Trimming left V 4 bases short and J 0 bases short, with 11 bases between.

This chain links TRBV18 with TRBJ2-2; TRBD2 aligns across 8 bases. J was trimmed by 3 bases and V by 1 base; bases with no gene match: 4. The CDR3 has 16 residues. Per the germline V gene, CDR1 is KGHSH and CDR2 is LQKENI. In DNA form, the CDR3 reads TGTGCCAGCTCACCACTGGGACTAGTCCACACCGGGGAGCTGTTTTTT. This codes for CASSPLGLVHTGELFF.

V gene TRBV29-1 combines with J gene TRBJ2-2, with a possible D match to TRBD1 (6 bases). The V end was cut by 0 bases, the J end by 13 bases, with 12 bases between. This CDR3 region has 12 residues. CDR1 and CDR2 from the germline V gene are SQVTM and ANQGSEA. CDR3 nucleotides: TGCAGCGTTGAAGATCTCCAGGGGAGGCTGTTTTTT. Translating gives CSVEDLQGRLFF.

This chain links TRBV19 with TRBJ2-1; 9 positions agree with TRBD2. Germline trimming cut 8 bases from V and 6 bases from J; bases unmatched to any gene: 8. CDR1 and CDR2 from the germline V gene are LNHDA and SQIVND (reference sequence). The CDR3 consists of 14 residues. The CDR3 region has the DNA TGTGCCAGTTCTACCGGGACTAGCTCCAATGAGCAGTTCTTC. Amino acids: CASSTGTSSNEQFF.

This chain connects TRBV12-3 or TRBV12-4 to TRBJ2-6; TRBD2 is a possible D gene (6 bases). The CDR3 length is 17 residues. V lost 6 bases and J 1 base, leaving 16 bases between the germline ends. The CDR3 DNA follows: TGTGCCAGCAGCCCACGCCTCGGGGGATCTGGGGCCAACGTCCTGACTTTC. Translated: CASSPRLGGSGANVLTF.

This clonotype has only a few counts. V and J are TRBV10-3 and TRBJ2-7; D uncertain. CDR1 and CDR2 from the germline V gene are ENHRY and SYGVKD. The CDR3 has 12 residues. V was pared by 2 bases and J by 5 bases, with 7 bases between. The CDR3 region has the DNA TGTGCCATCAGTGAGAGGGTCGACGAGCAGTACTTC. Its protein is CAISERVDEQYF.

The sample holds a few counts of this clonotype. The chain employs TRBV5-1 and TRBJ2-7; D remains unclear. The CDR3 is 14 residues long. Germline V CDR1 and CDR2: SGHRS, YFSETQ. V gave up 0 bases and J gave up 4 bases, with 11 bases separating them. In DNA form, the CDR3 reads TGCGCCAGCAGCTTGGATTCTGGTAATTACGAGCAGTACTTC. It codes for CASSLDSGNYEQYF.

This clonotype showed up just a few times. CDR3 amino acids: CSAPHGYNSPLHF. CDR3 sequence (DNA): TGCAGTGCTCCCCACGGGTATAATTCACCCCTCCACTTT. The genes are TRBV20-1 and TRBJ1-6; D gene uncertain. V lost 5 bases and J 4 bases, leaving 9 bases between the germline ends. Germline V gene data show CDR1 as DFQATT and CDR2 as SNEGSKA (reference sequence). The CDR3 consists of 13 residues.

This clonotype was picked up a small number of times. The genes are TRBV20-1 and TRBJ2-5; D is uncertain. V was clipped by 6 bases and J by 5 bases, with 7 bases between them. Germline CDR1 is DFQATT and CDR2 is SNEGSKA (reference sequence). This CDR3 region has 10 residues. CDR3 sequence (DNA): TGCAGTGCCTTACAGGAGACCCAGTACTTC. Translated, it gives CSALQETQYF.

The chain couples TRBV12-3 or TRBV12-4 to TRBJ1-5, with TRBD1 matching 8 bases. This CDR3 is built from 16 residues. V shed 5 bases and J 6 bases; nucleotides not matched to a gene: 12. This CDR3 reads CASSIGTGASRQPQHF. The CDR3 region has the DNA TGTGCCAGCAGTATCGGGACAGGAGCGTCCCGTCAGCCCCAGCATTTT.

This clonotype appeared a few times. This chain uses TRBV23-1 with TRBJ2-7; the match to TRBD1 covers 7 bases. TRBV23-1 is an ORF; its function is uncertain. V was clipped by 6 bases and J by 3 bases; unmatched bases: 11. The CDR3 is 15 residues long. The CDR3 coding sequence is TGCGCCAGCAGCCAAAACGGGACAGCCTACTACGAGCAGTACTTC. Its translation: CASSQNGTAYYEQYF.

A few counts support this clonotype. J is TRBJ2-5 and V is TRBV18; 7 nucleotides line up with TRBD1. Germline CDR1 reads KGHSH; CDR2 reads LQKENI. CDR3 length: 16 residues. The V segment lost 0 bases and the J segment 7 bases; nucleotides outside the gene matches: 11. The CDR3 coding sequence is TGTGCCAGCTCACCACCGAGTGACAGGGAATTAGGGACCCAGTACTTC. Translated, it gives CASSPPSDRELGTQYF.

The rearrangement links TRBV5-1 to TRBJ2-7; D may be TRBD1 (6 bases). The CDR3 contains 15 residues. The ends were cut back, 4 bases at V and 5 bases at J, with 19 bases in the middle. CDR1 is SGHRS and CDR2 is YFSETQ in the germline V gene. CDR3 amino acids: CASSPGTTTVDEQYF. CDR3 in DNA: TGCGCCAGCAGCCCAGGGACAACCACCGTCGACGAGCAGTACTTC.

This clonotype occurred many times. The V call is TRBV20-1, the J call TRBJ2-7, with 7 bases lining up with TRBD2. Germline assignment: CDR1 DFQATT and CDR2 SNEGSKA (reference sequence). Unmatched junction bases numbered 6, after V lost 6 bases and J lost 1 base. This CDR3 contains 13 residues. The chain's CDR3 is CSAAGDASYEQYF. Written as DNA, the CDR3 is TGCAGTGCCGCGGGGGACGCTTCCTACGAGCAGTACTTC.

As to this clonotype: Given a much more abundant clone one base away, this may be a read error. The genes are TRBV3-1 and TRBJ1-5, with D possibly matching TRBD1 (5 bases). The germline CDR1 and CDR2 sequences are LGHDT and YNNKEL (reference sequence). This CDR3 comprises 14 residues. Between the trimmed V and J ends, which lost 2 bases and 3 bases, there was a span of 8 bases. The CDR3 sequence is CASSQQGLNQPQHF. The CDR3 bases are TGTGCCAGCAGCCAACAGGGCCTCAATCAGCCCCAGCATTTT.

The rearrangement links TRBV12-3 or TRBV12-4 to TRBJ2-1, with a weak D call TRBD2 (6 bases). Between the trimmed V and J ends, which lost 6 bases and 0 bases, there was a span of 12 bases. The CDR3 covers 15 residues. As DNA, the CDR3 is TGTGCCAGCAGGCCTCGGGGGAGCTCCTACAATGAGCAGTTCTTC. Its translation is CASRPRGSSYNEQFF.

This clonotype was counted between two and nine times. Its ends do not fully match the called genes, so a read error is possible. V gene TRBV7-7 combines with J gene TRBJ2-3, with 13 bases identical to TRBD2. CDR1 and CDR2 from the germline V gene are SSHAT and FNYEAQ (reference sequence). This CDR3 comprises 16 residues. CDR3 sequence: CASSPGLAGVADTQYF. As DNA, the CDR3 is TGTGCTAGCAGCCCCGGACTAGCGGGAGTTGCAGATACGCAGTATTTT.

This clonotype was seen a few times. The rearrangement joins TRBV12-5 to TRBJ2-2; D is unclear. The germline V and J ends were trimmed by 5 bases and 6 bases, with 10 bases remaining between them. Germline values: CDR1 LGHNT, CDR2 FRNRAP. The CDR3 has 13 residues. The CDR3 loop is CASGPKLPGELFF. The CDR3 DNA is TGTGCTAGTGGTCCCAAGCTCCCCGGGGAGCTGTTTTTT.

V and J are TRBV20-1 and TRBJ2-7, with 7 bases lining up with TRBD1. Germline CDR1 DFQATT, CDR2 SNEGSKA (reference sequence). The CDR3 has 12 residues. The V gene end was trimmed by 6 bases and the J gene end by 7 bases; junction bases not matched to a gene: 9. CDR3 bases: TGCAGTGCGGACGACAGGGCTGGTGAGCAGTACTTC. Its protein is CSADDRAGEQYF.

This chain links TRBV18 with TRBJ1-2; tentatively, D is TRBD1 (5 bases). Trimming left V 3 bases short and J 2 bases short, with 10 bases between. The CDR3 is 14 residues long. The germline gives CDR1 KGHSH, CDR2 LQKENI. The CDR3 region has the DNA TGTGCCAGCTCACCTTACCGGGACAACTATGGCTACACCTTC. This encodes CASSPYRDNYGYTF. Filled out from reference TRBV18 and TRBJ1-2, the complete variable domain reads NAGVMQNPRHLVRRRGQEARLRCSPMKGHSHVYWYRQLPEEGLKFMVYLQKENIIDESGMPKERFSAEFPKEGPSILRIQQVVRGDSAAYFCASSPYRDNYGYTFGSGTRLTVV.

This clonotype was counted only a few times. The V call is TRBV4-3, the J call TRBJ1-2; 7 bases line up with TRBD1. Germline CDR1 reads LGHNA; CDR2 reads YSLEER. The CDR3 loop spans 14 amino acids. V lost 1 base to trimming and J lost 3 bases; unmatched junction nucleotides: 2. The CDR3 protein is CASSQVGTDYGYTF. The DNA of the CDR3 is TGCGCCAGCAGCCAAGTCGGGACAGACTATGGCTACACCTTC.

This clonotype was seen many times. The chain links TRBV5-5 to TRBJ2-1; TRBD2 aligns across 8 bases. In germline, CDR1 is SGHKS, CDR2 YYEKEE (reference sequence). The CDR3 length is 14 residues. V lost 4 bases, J lost 8 bases, and 8 bases stayed unmatched. CDR3 coding DNA: TGTGCCAGCAGCGGAAGGACTAGCAGCCATGAGCAGTTCTTC. Its protein product is CASSGRTSSHEQFF.